The T cell receptor beta chain described here comes from a study of post-analysis software for immune sequencing data. Study-wide context: Relapsing-remitting, secondary progressive and progressive-relapsing forms of multiple sclerosis all featured among disease courses.

The TCR beta cDNA libraries contained unique molecular identifiers. About 500,000 cDNA molecules came from around 1 to 10 million T cells. MiXCR, applied by TCRdb to the PCR reads, yields one record per CDR3 protein. Of 170,000 or so distinct CDR3 sequences in the sample, roughly 30% were seen once. The CDR3 consists of 13 residues. Deletions cut 6 bases from V and 7 bases from J, with 15 bases between. Overall study findings and caveats: Multiple sclerosis patients had significantly lower normalized Chao1 diversity than controls. Controls showed lower frequencies than patients for five TRBV segments, and TRBV5-6, TRBV5-1 and TRBV20-1 were among these. Those samples that were prepared in the same batch co-clustered strongly by F measure.

This clonotype was seen a few times. Its antigen is still unknown. This clonotype was sampled from a girl between 5 and 17 years old with multiple sclerosis. Sequences were obtained from blood. V and J are TRBV12-3 or TRBV12-4 and TRBJ1-1; maybe TRBD1 (6 bases). The CDR3 loop is CASRRTEDSEAFF. In DNA, the CDR3 is TGTGCCAGCAGACGAACCGAGGACAGTGAAGCTTTCTTT.